A single TCR beta chain is shown here with its context. Its target is not known. This CDR3 spans 14 amino acids. The V gene lost 4 bases and the J gene lost 0 bases, with 10 bases spanning the gap. Germline values: CDR1 SGHAT, CDR2 FQNNGV. The sample belongs to a study of immune evolution from preneoplasia to lung adenocarcinoma. Each case's diagnosis was confirmed by two pathologists on H&E. Only in-frame clones appear in the TCRdb table, and some are missing; sequencing was by immunoSEQ multiplex PCR. The sample lists approximately 6,000 clones, about 81% occurring once. Study-wide points: From normal lung to invasive adenocarcinoma, top clone frequencies appeared to decrease.

The chain couples TRBV11-2 to TRBJ2-7; TRBD2 is a possible D gene (6 bases). The receptor comes from a person aged 45-69 years with lung adenocarcinoma. The sequenced sample consisted of FFPE normal lung tissue adjacent to the tumor. The CDR3, as DNA: TGTGCCAGCAGCTCTGAGCGGGTCTCCTACGAGCAGTACTTC. Protein product: CASSSERVSYEQYF. The entire variable domain, with the rest obtained from reference TRBV11-2 and TRBJ2-7, is as follows: EAGVAQSPRYKIIEKRQSVAFWCNPISGHATLYWYQQILGQGPKLLIQFQNNGVVDDSQLPKDRFSAERLKGVDSTLKIQPAKLEDSAVYLCASSSERVSYEQYFGPGTRLTVT.